This T cell receptor beta chain was found in a study of blood T cell repertoires in COVID-19. For the study at large: Samples taken during acute and convalescent COVID-19 were collected in the United States, Italy and Spain.

Participant age was roughly 18 to 90 years, and participants resided in roughly 24 US areas. Cohort assignment relied on participant-reported clinical history. This clone was seen only once. Per the original methods: Counts of nucleated cells, estimated from reference gene primer amplification, were obtained. The table came from immunoSEQ multiplex PCR; TCRdb's copy has only in-frame clones and leaves some out. The V and J calls and clone size were taken over from that table, and D and trimming were inferred from the DNA. The sample shows approximately 270,000 clones, roughly nine tenths of them seen only once. Sequenced: PBMCs or T cells enriched from blood (not recorded which). The source is a human donor in a cohort exposed to, infected with or recovered from COVID-19 (not recorded which). The donor label of this sample is uncertain.

The CDR3 sequence is CASSPGQGEPDTQYF. The CDR3, as DNA: TGTGCCAGCAGCCCGGGACAGGGAGAACCAGATACGCAGTATTTT. This rearrangement joins TRBV4-2 to TRBJ2-3, with 9 bases identical to TRBD1. The CDR3 covers 15 residues. The ends lost 4 bases at V and 4 bases at J; junction bases unmatched: 6. The germline V gene has CDR1 LGHNA and CDR2 YNFKEQ.